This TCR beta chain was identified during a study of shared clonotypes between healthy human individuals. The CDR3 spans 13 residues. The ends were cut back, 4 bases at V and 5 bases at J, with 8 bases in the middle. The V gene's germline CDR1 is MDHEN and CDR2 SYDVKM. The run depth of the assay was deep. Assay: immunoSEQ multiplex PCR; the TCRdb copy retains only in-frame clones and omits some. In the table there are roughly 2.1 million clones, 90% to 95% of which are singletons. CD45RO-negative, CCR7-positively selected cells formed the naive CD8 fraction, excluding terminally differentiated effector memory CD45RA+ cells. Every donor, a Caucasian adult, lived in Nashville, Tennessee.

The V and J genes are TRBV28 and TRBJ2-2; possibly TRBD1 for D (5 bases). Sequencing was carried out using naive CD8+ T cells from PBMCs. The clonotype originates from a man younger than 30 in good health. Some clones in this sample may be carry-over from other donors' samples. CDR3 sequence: CASSSYRTGELFF. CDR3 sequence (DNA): TGTGCCAGCAGTTCTTACAGGACCGGGGAGCTGTTTTTT.